This is a list of T cell receptor beta chains from one sample in a study of regulatory T cells in long-lasting Graves disease. From the multiplex PCR reads, TCRdb called clonotypes with MiXCR, one entry per CDR3 protein. The sample records about 620,000 distinct CDR3 sequences, about 16% being singletons. The data were also submitted as part of a second study, on T cells in Graves' hyperthyroidism and ophthalmopathy.

The material sequenced was peripheral blood mononuclear cells (PBMCs), taken at new diagnosis, from a patient treated with antithyroid drugs. These receptors were taken from a woman in her twenties or thirties with Graves disease. CDR3s include the opening cysteine and the closing phenylalanine or tryptophan. D genes are given only for firm matches. Clone size, where shown, is once, few, many, or a class for clones that have expanded.

d_gene: -
v_gene: TRBV30
j_gene: TRBJ1-1
abundance: -
CDR3nt: TGTGCCTGGAGTGTATACGGCGGAAGTGTGACTGAAGCTTTCTTT
CDR3aa: CAWSVYGGSVTEAFF

d_gene: -
v_gene: TRBV19
j_gene: TRBJ2-1
abundance: -
CDR3nt: TGTGCCAGTAGTATTCCAGGGGACAATGAGCAGTTCTTC
CDR3aa: CASSIPGDNEQFF

d_gene: TRBD2
v_gene: TRBV6-1
j_gene: TRBJ2-1
abundance: few
CDR3nt: TGTGCCACCTACTTAGCGGGAGGCAATGAGCAGTTCTTC
CDR3aa: CATYLAGGNEQFF

d_gene: -
v_gene: TRBV11-2
j_gene: TRBJ2-3
abundance: -
CDR3nt: TGTGCCAGCAGCTTCAACAGGGCTCCGTCAGATACGCAGTATTTT
CDR3aa: CASSFNRAPSDTQYF

d_gene: -
v_gene: TRBV6-4
j_gene: TRBJ2-2
abundance: few
CDR3nt: TGTGCCAGCAGGCACGGGACCGGGGAGCTGTTTTTT
CDR3aa: CASRHGTGELFF

d_gene: -
v_gene: TRBV5-1
j_gene: TRBJ1-1
abundance: -
CDR3nt: TGTGCCAGCAGCTTGGCGGGGGGGCAGAACACTGAAGCTTTCTTT
CDR3aa: CASSLAGGQNTEAFF

d_gene: -
v_gene: TRBV9
j_gene: TRBJ2-1
abundance: few
CDR3nt: TGTGCCAGCGGGCAGAACTCCTACAATGAGCAGTTCTTC
CDR3aa: CASGQNSYNEQFF

d_gene: -
v_gene: TRBV12-3/TRBV12-4
j_gene: TRBJ2-7
abundance: many
CDR3nt: TGTGCCAGCAGGTGGGGAGCATCCTCCTACGAGCAGTACTTC
CDR3aa: CASRWGASSYEQYF

d_gene: -
v_gene: TRBV5-1
j_gene: TRBJ2-3
abundance: many
CDR3nt: TGCGCCAGCAGCTTGGCCCTAGCTCTAAACACAGATACGCAGTATTTT
CDR3aa: CASSLALALNTDTQYF

d_gene: TRBD2
v_gene: TRBV6-1
j_gene: TRBJ2-7
abundance: many
CDR3nt: TGTGCCAGCAGAGTTACTAGCGGGGACACCTACGAGCAGTACTTC
CDR3aa: CASRVTSGDTYEQYF

d_gene: TRBD1
v_gene: TRBV24-1
j_gene: TRBJ2-1
abundance: -
CDR3nt: TGTGCCACCAGTGATGGACAGGGACTCAATGAGCAGTTCTTC
CDR3aa: CATSDGQGLNEQFF